Following are 9 T cell receptor beta chains from one sample sequenced in a study of cytomegalovirus exposure and HLA in healthy donors. The PCR used 60 Vbeta and 13 Jbeta primers. Assay: immunoSEQ multiplex PCR; the TCRdb copy retains only in-frame clones and omits some. The profile shows around 200,000 clones, roughly 82% of them singletons. The sample consisted of PBMCs. Receptor source: a middle-aged man in good health and CMV-seropositive.

The chain joins TRBV19 to TRBJ2-7, with D unresolved. V gave up 0 bases and J gave up 6 bases, with 9 bases separating them. This CDR3 has 13 amino acids. Germline V gene data show CDR1 as LNHDA and CDR2 as SQIVND (reference sequence). As DNA, the CDR3 is TGTGCCAGTAGTATAGATTGGAGCTCCGAGCAGTACTTC. This gives the protein CASSIDWSSEQYF.

J is TRBJ1-1 and V is TRBV11-3; D is uncertain. The CDR3 has 12 amino acids. Germline CDR1 and CDR2: SGHNT and YENEEA. Trimming took off 5 bases at V and 5 bases at J, with 9 bases between the two ends. The CDR3 DNA follows: TGTGCCAGCAGCATAACGGGGACTGAAGCTTTCTTT. It encodes CASSITGTEAFF.

The chain combines TRBV5-1 with TRBJ1-1; the D gene is possibly TRBD1 (6 bases). V gave up 5 bases and J gave up 5 bases, with 19 bases separating them. The CDR3 spans 15 residues. Germline loops: CDR1 SGHRS, CDR2 YFSETQ. The CDR3 here is CASRPQTGTNTEAFF. The CDR3 DNA reads TGCGCCAGCAGGCCACAGACAGGAACCAATACTGAAGCTTTCTTT.

This clone was seen only a few times. This chain links TRBV7-2 with TRBJ2-5; D not resolved. The V end lost 5 bases, the J end lost 6 bases, and 10 bases lay between the germline ends. The length of the CDR3 is 12 residues. The germline gives CDR1 SGHTA, CDR2 FQGNSA. CDR3 bases: TGTGCCAGCAGCCCGACAATGCAGACCCAGTACTTC. Residues: CASSPTMQTQYF.

This rearrangement joins TRBV5-4 to TRBJ1-1; D is unclear. The V and J ends lost 0 bases and 4 bases respectively, with 10 bases between them. Germline CDR1 and CDR2: SGHNT and YYREEE (reference sequence). This CDR3 is 14 amino acids long. The CDR3 spells CASSLGSGSTEAFF. CDR3 coding DNA: TGTGCCAGCAGCTTGGGCTCTGGGAGCACTGAAGCTTTCTTT.

This rearrangement joins TRBV29-1 to TRBJ2-7; 8 nucleotides agree with TRBD1. The CDR3 length is 13 residues. Trimming removed 3 bases from V and 3 bases from J; junction bases left unmatched: 4. Looked up from germline, CDR1 is SQVTM and CDR2 is ANQGSEA. The CDR3 is CSVDNGQGYEQYF. The CDR3 coding sequence is TGCAGCGTTGATAACGGACAGGGCTACGAGCAGTACTTC.

The table lists this clone with a count of one. The chain employs TRBV2 and TRBJ1-1; perhaps TRBD1 as D (6 bases). This CDR3 is 15 amino acids long. Germline CDR1 SNHLY, CDR2 FYNNEI. The V end lost 2 bases, the J end lost 4 bases, and 14 bases lay between the germline ends. CDR3 sequence reads: CASSEQAGDLTEAFF. The CDR3 DNA follows: TGTGCCAGCAGTGAACAGGCAGGGGACCTCACTGAAGCTTTCTTT.

The chain recombines TRBV5-1 with TRBJ1-2; tentative D call: TRBD1 (6 bases). The CDR3 length is 17 residues. Germline V CDR1 and CDR2: SGHRS, YFSETQ. V lost 3 bases and J 1 base, leaving 19 bases between the germline ends. CDR3 in amino acids: CASSWGPGGPYNYGYTF. CDR3 DNA sequence: TGCGCCAGCAGCTGGGGGCCGGGAGGACCGTATAACTATGGCTACACCTTC.

The chain recombines TRBV30 with TRBJ2-2; the D is unclear. CDR1 is GTSNPN, CDR2 SVGIG, per germline (reference sequence). The CDR3 runs 12 residues. V was cut by 4 bases and J by 2 bases, with 5 bases left in between. The CDR3 DNA follows: TGTGCCTGGAATCATAACACCGGGGAGCTGTTTTTT. It encodes CAWNHNTGELFF.